These 14 T cell receptor beta chains came from one sample sequenced in a study of OX40 agonist ivuxolimab in advanced cancers. The assay was immunoSEQ multiplex PCR, and TCRdb's table has in-frame clones only and misses some. Seen here are roughly 110,000 clones, 90% observed once, and the top ten hold 0.4% to 0.6%. The sequencing used CD4+ or CD8+ T cells sorted from blood, collected in a trial of the OX40 agonist ivuxolimab. The receptors here all came from an adult with an advanced solid tumor such as melanoma, head and neck, liver or kidney cancer.

This clone appeared a few times. The chain couples TRBV7-3 to TRBJ2-7, with D possibly TRBD2 on 5 matching bases. V dropped 5 bases and J dropped 7 bases, with 12 bases sitting between them. This CDR3 is 12 amino acids long. The germline V gene encodes CDR1 SGHTA and CDR2 FQGTGA. The CDR3 here is CASSATPGEQYF. CDR3 bases: TGTGCCAGCAGCGCAACCCCGGGGGAGCAGTACTTC.

This sequence joins TRBV4-1 and TRBJ2-1; D not certain. Germline V gene lookup returns CDR1 MGHRA and CDR2 YSYEKL. The CDR3 is 18 residues long. Trimming cost V 0 bases and J 7 bases, with 22 bases left between them. The DNA of the CDR3 is TGCGCCAGCAGCCAAGATTTACGTTCCGGGTGGAGTGGGAATGAGCAGTTCTTC. This encodes CASSQDLRSGWSGNEQFF.

The chain combines TRBV28 with TRBJ1-4, with D possibly TRBD1 on 6 matching bases. The CDR3 extends over 13 amino acids. Germline CDR1 reads MDHEN; CDR2 reads SYDVKM. Trimming took off 6 bases at V and 2 bases at J, with 7 bases between the two ends. Written as DNA, the CDR3 is TGTGCCAGCAGAAGGGGGACTAATGAAAAACTGTTTTTT. Protein product: CASRRGTNEKLFF.

V and J are TRBV7-8 and TRBJ2-6, with TRBD1 as a possible D gene (5 bases). Germline V gene lookup returns CDR1 SGHVS and CDR2 FQNEAQ. With 5 bases removed from V and 1 base from J, the gap between germline ends came to 9 bases. The CDR3 totals 15 residues. The DNA for the CDR3 is TGTGCCAGCAGCACCAGGGAATCTGGGGCCAACGTCCTGACTTTC. It yields the protein CASSTRESGANVLTF.

This chain connects TRBV30 to TRBJ2-2, with 9 bases matching TRBD1. The CDR3 spans 15 residues. Germline trimming cut 5 bases from V and 1 base from J; bases unmatched to any gene: 5. Germline assignment: CDR1 GTSNPN and CDR2 SVGIG (reference sequence). The CDR3 here is CAWGLGQGNTGELFF. The CDR3 coding sequence is TGTGCCTGGGGTCTGGGACAGGGGAACACCGGGGAGCTGTTTTTT. Full variable domain (outside the CDR3, taken from reference TRBV30 and TRBJ2-2): SQTIHQWPATLVQPVGSPLSLECTVEGTSNPNLYWYRQAAGRGLQLLFYSVGIGQISSEVPQNLSASRPQDRQFILSSKKLLLSDSGFYLCAWGLGQGNTGELFFGEGSRLTVL.

The chain combines TRBV30 with TRBJ1-1; D remains unclear. Trimming shortened V by 4 bases and J by 1 base, and 10 bases separated the two germline ends. The CDR3 loop spans 13 amino acids. Germline values: CDR1 GTSNPN, CDR2 SVGIG (reference sequence). The CDR3 DNA follows: TGTGCCTGGATACGTAATCAGAACACTGAAGCTTTCTTT. This translates into CAWIRNQNTEAFF.

The V call is TRBV28, the J call TRBJ2-7; no definite D call. The CDR3 is made up of 14 amino acids. Germline-derived CDR1 and CDR2 are MDHEN and SYDVKM. Trimming removed 10 bases from V and 4 bases from J, with 20 bases in between. CDR3: CATEDPTSGYEQYF. CDR3 sequence (DNA): TGTGCCACCGAAGACCCTACGTCCGGATACGAGCAGTACTTC.

Details on this clone: At one of its ends the junction is not consistent with the germline gene, which may arise from a read error. The chain uses TRBV7-2 and TRBJ2-2; no reliable D call. The CDR3 is made up of 14 amino acids. CDR1 is SGHTA and CDR2 is FQGNSA in the germline V gene. The CDR3 DNA follows: TGTGCCAGCAGCTCGCACATGAACACCAGGGAGCTGTTTTTT. Residues: CASSSHMNTRELFF.

The genes are TRBV6-6 and TRBJ2-7; tentatively, D is TRBD1 or TRBD2 (5 bases each). CDR1 and CDR2 from the germline V gene are MNHNY and SVGAGI (reference sequence). Trimming left V 5 bases short and J 3 bases short, with 14 bases between. The CDR3 runs 14 residues. In nucleotides, the CDR3 is TGTGCCAGCAGTCCCGGGACCTTGAACTACGAGCAGTACTTC. Translated, it gives CASSPGTLNYEQYF.

This chain joins TRBV7-2 and TRBJ1-1, with 9 bases aligning to TRBD1. The V segment lost 5 bases and the J segment 5 bases; nucleotides outside the gene matches: 6. This CDR3 spans 14 amino acids. Per the germline V gene, CDR1 is SGHTA and CDR2 is FQGNSA. The CDR3 loop reads CASSPGQGRTEAFF. For the CDR3, the DNA is TGTGCCAGCAGCCCAGGACAGGGGCGGACTGAAGCTTTCTTT.

In this sample, this clone turned up many times. This sequence joins TRBV4-2 and TRBJ2-7, with TRBD1 matching over 7 bases. The trim removed 0 bases at V and 2 bases at J, leaving 1 base unmatched. This CDR3 region has 14 residues. CDR1 and CDR2 (germline): LGHNA, YNFKEQ. The chain's CDR3 is CASSQERGPYEQYF. The CDR3 DNA is TGTGCCAGCAGCCAAGAGAGGGGGCCCTACGAGCAGTACTTC.

This clone has only one observation. The J gene is TRBJ2-1, the V gene TRBV7-3, with D possibly being TRBD2 (6 bases). Between the trimmed V and J ends, which lost 3 bases and 2 bases, there was a span of 11 bases. CDR1 is SGHTA and CDR2 is FQGTGA in the germline V gene. The CDR3 runs to 15 residues. The CDR3 DNA sequence: TGTGCCAGCAGCTTGGTTGCGGGGCCCTACAATGAGCAGTTCTTC. Encoded protein: CASSLVAGPYNEQFF.

V usage is TRBV5-1 and J usage is TRBJ2-2; 9 bases are shared with TRBD1. Germline values: CDR1 SGHRS, CDR2 YFSETQ. The CDR3 has 15 amino acids. The V gene end was trimmed by 4 bases and the J gene end by 7 bases; junction bases not matched to a gene: 8. CDR3 amino acids: CASSTNRGQGGELFF. The CDR3 bases are TGCGCCAGCAGCACAAACAGGGGGCAGGGCGGGGAGCTGTTTTTT.

V gene TRBV7-2 combines with J gene TRBJ2-5; 7 nucleotides align to TRBD1. The J call may be incorrect, as the DNA end agrees better with TRBJ2-7. The CDR3 totals 16 residues. Germline CDR1 reads SGHTA; CDR2 reads FQGNSA. The CDR3 coding sequence is TGTGCCAGCAGCCTGATGACAGGGCGCTATCCTTACGAGCAGTACTTC. Translating it yields CASSLMTGRYPYEQYF.